This T cell receptor (beta chain) was sequenced for a study of shared clonotypes between healthy human individuals. The germline gives CDR1 SGHRS, CDR2 YFSETQ. V lost 0 bases, J lost 3 bases, and 3 bases stayed unmatched. The CDR3 runs 15 residues. In the study's own analysis: As immunoSEQ supplied junction-only sequences (without quality scores), filtering differed. Sequencing was performed with immunoSEQ multiplex PCR; in TCRdb, only in-frame clones are kept and a portion is missing. The DNA was the basis for D and trimming; V, J and clone size are from that table. The sample comprises about 1 million clones, around 74% of which are singletons, and approximately 1.5% rests with the top ten.

The specimen was memory CD4+ T cells sorted from blood. The subset here: CD45RA-negative fraction. The V gene is TRBV5-1, the J gene TRBJ1-5; 7 nucleotides line up with TRBD1. This clonotype was sampled from a man between 18 and 35 years old in good health. CDR3 sequence (DNA): TGCGCCAGCAGCTTGGAGGGGGCCGTCAATCAGCCCCAGCATTTT. Translation: CASSLEGAVNQPQHF.